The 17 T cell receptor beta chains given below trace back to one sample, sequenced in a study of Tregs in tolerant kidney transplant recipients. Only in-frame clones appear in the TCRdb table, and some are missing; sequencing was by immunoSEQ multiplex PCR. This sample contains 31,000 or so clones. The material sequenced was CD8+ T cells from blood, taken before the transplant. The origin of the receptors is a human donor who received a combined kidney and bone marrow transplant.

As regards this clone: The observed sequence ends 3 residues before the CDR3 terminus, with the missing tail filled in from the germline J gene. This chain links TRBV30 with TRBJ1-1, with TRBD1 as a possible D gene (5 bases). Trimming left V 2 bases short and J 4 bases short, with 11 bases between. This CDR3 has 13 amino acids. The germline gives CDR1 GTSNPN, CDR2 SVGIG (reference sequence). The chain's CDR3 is CAWSSDISTEAFF. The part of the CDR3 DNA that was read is TGTGCCTGGAGTTCGGACATCAGCACTGAA.

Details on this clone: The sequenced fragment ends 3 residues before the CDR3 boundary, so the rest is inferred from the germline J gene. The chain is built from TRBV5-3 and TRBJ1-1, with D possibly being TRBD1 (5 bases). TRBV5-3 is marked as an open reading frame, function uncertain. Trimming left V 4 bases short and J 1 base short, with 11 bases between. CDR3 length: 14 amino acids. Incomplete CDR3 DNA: TGTGCCAGAAGCCCGGGGGAGACGAACACTGAA. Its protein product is CARSPGETNTE. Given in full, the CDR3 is CARSPGETNTEAFF.

The DNA read from the CDR3 is TGTGCCAGCAGCCGACAGGGGTTGAATGAG. Its protein product is CASSRQGLNE. The full-length CDR3 reads as CASSRQGLNEQFF. This chain connects TRBV6-2 or TRBV6-3 to TRBJ2-1, with 8 bases identical to TRBD1. The sequence runs out 3 residues before the end of the CDR3; the remainder is reconstructed from the germline J gene. The J segment lost 7 bases and the V segment lost 6 bases, leaving 5 bases of the junction unmatched. The CDR3 has 13 residues. Germline V gene data show CDR1 as MNHEY and CDR2 as SVGEGT.

CDR3 DNA, as far as it was read: TGTGCCAGCTCTGCCGGGACAGAAATGAACACTGAA. Amino acids: CASSAGTEMNTE. The entire CDR3 protein is CASSAGTEMNTEAFF. The chain couples TRBV7-3 to TRBJ1-1; the match to TRBD1 covers 7 bases. Coverage ceases 3 residues before the CDR3 finishes, and the germline J gene fills in the end. CDR3 length equals 15 residues. V trimming: 8 bases; J trimming: 0 bases; junction bases outside the gene matches: 9. Per germline, CDR1 SGHTA and CDR2 FQGTGA.

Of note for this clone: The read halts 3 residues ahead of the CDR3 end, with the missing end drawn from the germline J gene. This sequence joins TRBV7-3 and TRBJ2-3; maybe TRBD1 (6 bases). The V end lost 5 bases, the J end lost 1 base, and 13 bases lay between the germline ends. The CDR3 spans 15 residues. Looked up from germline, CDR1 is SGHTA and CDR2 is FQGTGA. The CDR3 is CASSPGVLGTDTQYF. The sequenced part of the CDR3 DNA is TGTGCCAGCAGCCCAGGGGTCCTAGGCACAGATACG.

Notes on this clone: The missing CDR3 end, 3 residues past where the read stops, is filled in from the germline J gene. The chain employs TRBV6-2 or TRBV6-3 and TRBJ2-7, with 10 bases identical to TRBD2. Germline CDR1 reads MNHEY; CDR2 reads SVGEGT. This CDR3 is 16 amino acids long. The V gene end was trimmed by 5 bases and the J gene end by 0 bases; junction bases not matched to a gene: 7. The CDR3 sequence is CASSGLAALSSYEQYF. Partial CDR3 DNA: TGTGCCAGCAGTGGACTAGCGGCCCTCAGCTCCTACGAG.

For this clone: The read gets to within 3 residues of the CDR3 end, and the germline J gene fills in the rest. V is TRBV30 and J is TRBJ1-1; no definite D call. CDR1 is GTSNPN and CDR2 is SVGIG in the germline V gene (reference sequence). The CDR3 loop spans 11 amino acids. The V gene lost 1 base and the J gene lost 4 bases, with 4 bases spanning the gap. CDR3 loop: CAWSDSTEAFF. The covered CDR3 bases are TGTGCCTGGAGTGACAGCACTGAA.

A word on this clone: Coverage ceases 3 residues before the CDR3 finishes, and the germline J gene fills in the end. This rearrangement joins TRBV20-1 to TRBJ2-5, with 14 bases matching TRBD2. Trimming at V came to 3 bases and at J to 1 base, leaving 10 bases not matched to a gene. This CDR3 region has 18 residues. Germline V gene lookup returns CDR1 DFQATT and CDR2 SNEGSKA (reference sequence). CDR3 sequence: CSASPVTSGRAFQETQYF. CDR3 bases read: TGCAGTGCTAGTCCGGTGACTAGCGGGAGGGCCTTCCAAGAGACC.

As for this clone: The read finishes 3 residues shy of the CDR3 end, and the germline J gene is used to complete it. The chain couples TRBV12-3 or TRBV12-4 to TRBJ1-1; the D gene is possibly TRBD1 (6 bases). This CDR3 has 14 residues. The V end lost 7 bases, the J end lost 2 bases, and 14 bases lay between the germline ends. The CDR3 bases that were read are TGTGCCAGCACCAAGGACAGTCTTAACACTGAA. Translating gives CASTKDSLNTE. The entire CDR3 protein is CASTKDSLNTEAFF.

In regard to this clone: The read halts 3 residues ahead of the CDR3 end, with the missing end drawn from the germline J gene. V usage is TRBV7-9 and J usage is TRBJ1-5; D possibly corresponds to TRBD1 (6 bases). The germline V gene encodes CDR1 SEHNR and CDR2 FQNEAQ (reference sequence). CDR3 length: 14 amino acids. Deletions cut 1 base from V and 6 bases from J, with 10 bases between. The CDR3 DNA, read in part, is TGTGCCAGCAGCTTAGTAGGGGGTGGTCAGCCC. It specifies CASSLVGGGQP. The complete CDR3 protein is CASSLVGGGQPQHF.

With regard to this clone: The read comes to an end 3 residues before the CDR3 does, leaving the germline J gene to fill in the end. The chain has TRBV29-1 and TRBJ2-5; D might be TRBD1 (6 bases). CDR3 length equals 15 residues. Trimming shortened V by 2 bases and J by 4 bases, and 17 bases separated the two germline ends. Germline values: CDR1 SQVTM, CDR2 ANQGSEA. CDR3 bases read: TGCAGCGTTGAACCTATCCGGACAGTTGTAGAGACC. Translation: CSVEPIRTVVET. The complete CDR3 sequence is CSVEPIRTVVETQYF.

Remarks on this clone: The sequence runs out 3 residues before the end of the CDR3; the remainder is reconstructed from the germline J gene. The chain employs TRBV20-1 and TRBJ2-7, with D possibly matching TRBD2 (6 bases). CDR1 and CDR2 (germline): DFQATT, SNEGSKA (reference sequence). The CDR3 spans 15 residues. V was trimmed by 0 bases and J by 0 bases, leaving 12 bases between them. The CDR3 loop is CSARDYAGTSYEQYF. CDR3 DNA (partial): TGCAGTGCTAGAGATTACGCGGGAACCTCCTACGAG.

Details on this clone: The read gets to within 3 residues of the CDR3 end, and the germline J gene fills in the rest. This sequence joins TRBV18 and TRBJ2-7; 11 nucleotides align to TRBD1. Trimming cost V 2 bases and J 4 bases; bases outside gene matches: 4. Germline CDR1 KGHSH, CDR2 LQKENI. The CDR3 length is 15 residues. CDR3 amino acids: CASSPSDRGPYEQYF. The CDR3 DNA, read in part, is TGTGCCAGCTCACCATCGGACAGGGGGCCGTACGAG.

CDR3 region: CASSSGIPPQHF. Incomplete CDR3 DNA: TGTGCCAGTAGTTCAGGGATTCCGCCC. The chain has TRBV19 and TRBJ1-5, with D possibly matching TRBD1 (5 bases). Sequencing ends 3 residues short of the CDR3 end; the germline J gene provides the rest. The CDR3 length is 12 residues. V was trimmed by 5 bases and J by 9 bases, leaving 11 bases between them. Germline CDR1 and CDR2: LNHDA and SQIVND (reference sequence).

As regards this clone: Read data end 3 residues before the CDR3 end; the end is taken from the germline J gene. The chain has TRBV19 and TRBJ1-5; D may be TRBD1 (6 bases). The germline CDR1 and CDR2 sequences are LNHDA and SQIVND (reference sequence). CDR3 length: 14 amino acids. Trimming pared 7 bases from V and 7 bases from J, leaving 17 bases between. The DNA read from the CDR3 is TGTGCCAGTACAACAGGGTCGAGCTGGCAGCCC. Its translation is CASTTGSSWQP. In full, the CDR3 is CASTTGSSWQPQHF.

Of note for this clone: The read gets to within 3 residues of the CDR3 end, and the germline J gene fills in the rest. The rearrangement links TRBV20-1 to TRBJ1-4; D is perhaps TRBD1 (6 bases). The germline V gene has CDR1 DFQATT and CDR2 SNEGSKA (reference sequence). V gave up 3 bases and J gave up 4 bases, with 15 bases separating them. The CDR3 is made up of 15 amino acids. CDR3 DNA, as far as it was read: TGCAGTGCTAGTTTACCAGGGGCGATTAATGAAAAA. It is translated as CSASLPGAINEK. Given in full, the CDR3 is CSASLPGAINEKLFF.

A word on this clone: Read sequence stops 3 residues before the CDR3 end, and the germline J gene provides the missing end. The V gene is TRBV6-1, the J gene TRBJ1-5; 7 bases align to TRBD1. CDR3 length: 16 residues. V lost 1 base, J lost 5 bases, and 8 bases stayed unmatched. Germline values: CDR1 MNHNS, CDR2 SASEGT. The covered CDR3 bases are TGTGCCAGCAGTGAAGGAGGGGGCCCAGGGGATCAGCCC. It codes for CASSEGGGPGDQP. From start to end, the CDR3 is CASSEGGGPGDQPQHF.